The 29 T cell receptor beta chains in this list originate from one sample, sequenced in a study of regulatory T cells in long-lasting Graves disease. CDR3-region Arm-PCR and iRepertoire HTBI primers produced the TCR beta libraries. TCRdb re-called the multiplex PCR reads through MiXCR, storing one row per CDR3 protein. The table lists about 620,000 distinct CDR3 sequences, 15% to 20% of them singletons. This sample's time point: newly diagnosed GD, antithyroid drugs for less than 3 months. The TCR library was made from RNA that had been extracted from PBMCs in TRIzol. The sample was also reused in another study, on T cells in Graves' hyperthyroidism and ophthalmopathy.

The sample was peripheral blood mononuclear cells (PBMCs), taken at new diagnosis, from a patient treated with antithyroid drugs. These receptor sequences come from a woman under 40 with Graves disease.

This clonotype was counted ten times or more. The gene calls are TRBV11-2 and TRBJ2-3, with TRBD1 as a possible D gene (6 bases). Germline assignment: CDR1 SGHAT and CDR2 FQNNGV. Trimming shortened V by 5 bases and J by 4 bases, and 13 bases separated the two germline ends. The CDR3 extends over 14 amino acids. The CDR3 loop reads CASSKDSTADTQYF. The CDR3 coding sequence is TGTGCCAGCAGCAAGGACAGTACCGCAGATACGCAGTATTTT.

This chain connects TRBV4-2 to TRBJ2-3; no firm D call. V was trimmed by 0 bases and J by 0 bases, leaving 16 bases between them. CDR3 length equals 18 residues. The germline CDR1 and CDR2 sequences are LGHNA and YNFKEQ. This CDR3 is CASSQDFTGASSTDTQYF. In DNA form, the CDR3 reads TGTGCCAGCAGCCAAGACTTTACCGGCGCTTCTAGCACAGATACGCAGTATTTT.

The chain employs TRBV2 and TRBJ2-3; 8 positions agree with TRBD2. The CDR3 has 15 amino acids. CDR1 is SNHLY, CDR2 FYNNEI, per germline. With V trimmed by 7 bases and J by 2 bases, 8 bases remained unmatched. The CDR3 DNA reads TGTGCCAGCAATAGCACTAGCGGTTACACAGATACGCAGTATTTT. It codes for CASNSTSGYTDTQYF.

This clonotype was seen repeatedly, ten times or more. V and J are TRBV27 and TRBJ1-2, with D maybe TRBD1 (6 bases). Germline values: CDR1 MNHEY, CDR2 SMNVEV (reference sequence). The CDR3 length is 14 residues. V lost 7 bases and J lost 4, with 16 bases in between. The CDR3 DNA is TGTGCCAGCAAACGGAATGGCAGGGGCTATGGCTACACCTTC. Protein: CASKRNGRGYGYTF.

In this sample, this clonotype turned up many times. The V gene is TRBV5-5, the J gene TRBJ1-1, with D maybe TRBD1 (6 bases). CDR1 is SGHKS, CDR2 YYEKEE, per germline (reference sequence). The ends were cut back, 3 bases at V and 1 base at J, with 10 bases in the middle. The CDR3 is 14 residues long. CDR3 protein: CASSSGHQNTEAFF. The CDR3 nucleotides read TGTGCCAGCAGCTCGGGACACCAGAACACTGAAGCTTTCTTT.

This chain joins TRBV15 and TRBJ2-7; 11 nucleotides agree with TRBD2. CDR3 length equals 15 residues. Trimming removed 3 bases from V and 3 bases from J; junction bases left unmatched: 4. Germline values: CDR1 LNHNV, CDR2 YYDKDF (reference sequence). CDR3 protein: CATSRLGLAVYEQYF. CDR3 nucleotide sequence: TGTGCCACCAGCAGGCTGGGACTAGCGGTCTACGAGCAGTACTTC.

The V call is TRBV3-1, the J call TRBJ2-2; TRBD2 is a possible D gene (6 bases). V was cut by 2 bases and J by 3 bases, with 13 bases left in between. The V gene's germline CDR1 is LGHDT and CDR2 YNNKEL (reference sequence). This CDR3 has 16 residues. CDR3 region: CASSQIRGKHTGELFF. CDR3 nucleotides: TGTGCCAGCAGCCAAATACGCGGGAAACACACCGGGGAGCTGTTTTTT.

The rearrangement uses TRBV3-1 and TRBJ2-3; possible D gene TRBD2, 5 bases. This CDR3 spans 18 amino acids. Germline V gene lookup returns CDR1 LGHDT and CDR2 YNNKEL (reference sequence). Between the trimmed V and J ends, which lost 1 base and 3 bases, there was a span of 20 bases. The CDR3 loop reads CASSQGFPNSGITDTQYF. DNA for the CDR3: TGTGCCAGCAGCCAAGGTTTCCCGAACAGCGGAATTACAGATACGCAGTATTTT.

As regards this clonotype: A clone one base away is much larger, so this may be a read error. No conserved phenylalanine or tryptophan is present at the end of the CDR3, so a read error is the likely explanation. The V gene is TRBV12-3 or TRBV12-4, the J gene TRBJ2-1; TRBD1 or TRBD2 may be the D gene (5 bases each). The CDR3 consists of 12 residues. The V end lost 6 bases, the J end lost 5 bases, and 8 bases lay between the germline ends. CDR3 coding DNA: TGTGCCAGCAGCCGGGACCACAATGAGCAGTTCTCC. This encodes CASSRDHNEQFS.

This clonotype showed up many times. The rearrangement joins TRBV2 to TRBJ2-1; the D gene could be TRBD1 or TRBD2 (5 bases each). The CDR3 extends over 12 amino acids. Deletions cut 6 bases from V and 12 bases from J, with 15 bases between. CDR1 SNHLY and CDR2 FYNNEI come from the germline V gene. In DNA, the CDR3 is TGTGCCAGCAGACCCCGGGGTCAGGGGCAGTTCTTC. This encodes CASRPRGQGQFF.

The sample holds a few counts of this clonotype. The chain employs TRBV5-1 and TRBJ2-5; no reliable D call. In germline, CDR1 is SGHRS, CDR2 YFSETQ. V was cut by 0 bases and J by 3 bases, with 9 bases left in between. The CDR3 runs to 14 residues. The DNA of the CDR3 is TGCGCCAGCAGCTTGGGAGCTTGGGAAGAGACCCAGTACTTC. Its protein is CASSLGAWEETQYF.

A few counts support this clonotype. The chain joins TRBV5-6 to TRBJ1-4; TRBD1 agrees at 10 bases. CDR1 is SGHDT and CDR2 is YYEEEE in the germline V gene. Losses at the gene ends were 2 bases for V and 6 bases for J; bases not matched to a gene: 4. CDR3 length: 15 amino acids. The CDR3: CASSFVGTGDEKLFF. The CDR3 bases are TGTGCCAGCAGCTTTGTCGGGACAGGGGATGAAAAACTGTTTTTT.

This clonotype has only a few counts. The chain joins TRBV3-1 to TRBJ1-3; the D is unclear. The CDR3 sequence is 15 residues long. V lost 6 bases and J lost 0, with 12 bases in between. Germline-derived CDR1 and CDR2 are LGHDT and YNNKEL (reference sequence). CDR3 nucleotides: TGTGCCAGCAGTATCAGGAGAACCTCTGGAAACACCATATATTTT. Its protein product is CASSIRRTSGNTIYF.

This clonotype has ten or more counts. The J gene is TRBJ1-5, the V gene TRBV10-3, with D perhaps matching TRBD1 (6 bases). CDR1 ENHRY and CDR2 SYGVKD come from the germline V gene. CDR3 size: 14 residues. V was clipped by 2 bases and J by 3 bases, with 8 bases between them. In DNA, the CDR3 is TGTGCCATCAGTGAGCGGGACAACAATCAGCCCCAGCATTTT. Translated: CAISERDNNQPQHF.

This clonotype was counted at least ten times. This chain connects TRBV5-1 to TRBJ1-1; the D is unclear. The CDR3 contains 14 residues. Deletions cut 2 bases from V and 5 bases from J, with 13 bases between. Germline CDR1 SGHRS, CDR2 YFSETQ. The CDR3 reads CASSFESGRTEAFF. CDR3 sequence (DNA): TGCGCCAGCAGCTTTGAGTCCGGGAGGACTGAAGCTTTCTTT.

Note on this clonotype: This could be a read error, since a much larger clone is one nucleotide away. The genes are TRBV7-2 and TRBJ2-5; no reliable D call. The J call may be incorrect, as the DNA end agrees better with TRBJ2-1. This CDR3 region has 13 residues. Germline lookup yields CDR1 SGHTA and CDR2 FQGNSA. The CDR3 DNA reads TGTGCCAGCAGAAGTCAGAAAGCAATTGAGCAGTTCTTC. It codes for CASRSQKAIEQFF.

At least ten counts were recorded for this clonotype. The chain carries TRBV7-2 and TRBJ1-2; 7 bases match TRBD1. V lost 0 bases to trimming and J lost 5 bases; unmatched junction nucleotides: 3. The CDR3 totals 14 residues. Germline V gene sequence: CDR1 SGHTA, CDR2 FQGNSA. The CDR3 DNA follows: TGTGCCAGCAGCTTAGCAGGGGGCGCATATGGCTACACCTTC. Protein sequence: CASSLAGGAYGYTF. Using reference TRBV7-2 and TRBJ1-2 for the parts outside the CDR3, the full variable domain is GAGVSQSPSNKVTEKGKDVELRCDPISGHTALYWYRQSLGQGLEFLIYFQGNSAPDKSGLPSDRFSAERTGGSVSTLTIQRTQQEDSAVYLCASSLAGGAYGYTFGSGTRLTVV.

There are many counts of this clonotype. CDR3 sequence reads: CASSTSGVANYGYTF. Here the CDR3 DNA reads TGTGCCAGCAGTACCTCAGGGGTAGCTAACTATGGCTACACCTTC. This chain connects TRBV6-1 to TRBJ1-2; a possible D gene is TRBD1 (6 bases). Germline loops: CDR1 MNHNS, CDR2 SASEGT. The CDR3 has 15 residues. V was trimmed by 5 bases and J by 0 bases, leaving 13 bases between them.

This clonotype was seen a few times. The V call is TRBV5-1, the J call TRBJ2-1; TRBD2 is a possible D gene (6 bases). In germline, CDR1 is SGHRS, CDR2 YFSETQ. There are 13 residues in the CDR3. The V gene lost 4 bases and the J gene lost 8 bases, with 13 bases spanning the gap. The CDR3 region has the DNA TGCGCCAGCAGCCCGACTAGTGGCTATGAGCAGTTCTTC. Amino acid sequence: CASSPTSGYEQFF.

This clonotype was found many times. This sequence joins TRBV12-3 or TRBV12-4 and TRBJ2-6, with D perhaps matching TRBD1 or TRBD2 (5 bases each). The CDR3 has 14 amino acids. Trimming removed 4 bases from V and 4 bases from J, with 8 bases in between. The CDR3 DNA sequence: TGTGCCAGCAGTTGGGGGTTCGGGGCCAACGTCCTGACTTTC. This translates into CASSWGFGANVLTF.

The chain carries TRBV29-1 and TRBJ2-1; D gene uncertain. Germline V CDR1 and CDR2: SQVTM, ANQGSEA. CDR3 length: 12 residues. Trimming cost V 3 bases and J 6 bases, with 9 bases left between them. CDR3 sequence reads: CSVDSLSNEQFF. CDR3 bases: TGCAGCGTTGACTCCTTGTCCAATGAGCAGTTCTTC.

This clonotype occurred a few times. This sequence may be a read error, since a much larger clone differs from it by one base. V gene TRBV7-8 combines with J gene TRBJ2-2; no definite D call. CDR3 size: 16 residues. The ends were cut back, 5 bases at V and 0 bases at J, with 13 bases in the middle. CDR1 is SGHVS and CDR2 is FQNEAQ in the germline V gene. CDR3 residues: CASSREFLANTGELFF. CDR3 coding DNA: TGTGCCAGCAGCAGAGAGTTCTTAGCGAACACCGGGGAGCTGTTTTTT.

Details on this clonotype: One base away lies a much larger clone, so this may be a sequencing read error. V and J are TRBV7-9 and TRBJ2-7; the match to TRBD1 covers 7 bases. This CDR3 contains 14 residues. Germline CDR1 and CDR2: SEHNR and FQNEAQ (reference sequence). With V trimmed by 4 bases and J by 6 bases, 9 bases remained unmatched. The CDR3 DNA is TGTGCCAGCAGCTCCCGGACAGGCTGGGGCGAGCAGTACTTC. Protein sequence: CASSSRTGWGEQYF.

The genes are TRBV19 and TRBJ2-7, with 7 nucleotides matching TRBD1. The CDR3 totals 15 residues. V lost 3 bases, J lost 5 bases, and 10 bases stayed unmatched. CDR1 LNHDA and CDR2 SQIVND come from the germline V gene (reference sequence). This CDR3 is CASSIPGTVRHEQYF. The CDR3 region has the DNA TGTGCCAGTAGTATTCCGGGGACAGTGAGACACGAGCAGTACTTC.

This clonotype was detected many times. This rearrangement joins TRBV18 to TRBJ2-1; D is undetermined. Per germline, CDR1 KGHSH and CDR2 LQKENI. Trimming pared 5 bases from V and 4 bases from J, leaving 9 bases between. The CDR3 contains 13 residues. This CDR3 is CASSTRLYNEQFF. The CDR3 DNA follows: TGTGCCAGCTCAACCAGATTGTACAATGAGCAGTTCTTC.

This rearrangement joins TRBV12-3 or TRBV12-4 to TRBJ1-4; D might be TRBD1 (6 bases). This CDR3 has 14 amino acids. V lost 2 bases, J lost 7 bases, and 11 bases lay in between. CDR3 amino acids: CASSLYRDGEKLFF. The CDR3 DNA reads TGTGCCAGCAGTTTATACAGGGACGGTGAAAAACTGTTTTTT.

The chain couples TRBV30 to TRBJ2-7; maybe TRBD2 (5 bases). Germline V lookup: CDR1 GTSNPN, CDR2 SVGIG (reference sequence). Trimming shortened V by 0 bases and J by 7 bases, and 10 bases separated the two germline ends. This CDR3 region has 12 residues. CDR3 coding DNA: TGTGCCTGGAGTGTTGTAGAGGGTGAGCAGTACTTC. This gives the protein CAWSVVEGEQYF.

This clonotype was seen only once. A much bigger clone sits one base away, suggesting this may be a read error. The chain combines TRBV13 with TRBJ2-1; D call uncertain. CDR1 is PRHDT and CDR2 is FYEKMQ in the germline V gene (reference sequence). The CDR3 sequence is 17 residues long. V lost 6 bases, J lost 4 bases, and 22 bases lay in between. CDR3 bases: TGTGCCAGCAGTGAAGCTCTGATCACCCCACCGTACAATGAGCAGTTCTTC. Its translation is CASSEALITPPYNEQFF.

The rearrangement joins TRBV6-9 to TRBJ1-5; no clear D. The CDR3 is 14 amino acids. Germline V gene data show CDR1 as MNHGY and CDR2 as SVAAGI. V dropped 3 bases and J dropped 7 bases, with 13 bases sitting between them. The CDR3 is CASSYSTGSQPQHF. The CDR3 DNA reads TGTGCCAGCAGTTACTCAACGGGATCCCAGCCCCAGCATTTT.